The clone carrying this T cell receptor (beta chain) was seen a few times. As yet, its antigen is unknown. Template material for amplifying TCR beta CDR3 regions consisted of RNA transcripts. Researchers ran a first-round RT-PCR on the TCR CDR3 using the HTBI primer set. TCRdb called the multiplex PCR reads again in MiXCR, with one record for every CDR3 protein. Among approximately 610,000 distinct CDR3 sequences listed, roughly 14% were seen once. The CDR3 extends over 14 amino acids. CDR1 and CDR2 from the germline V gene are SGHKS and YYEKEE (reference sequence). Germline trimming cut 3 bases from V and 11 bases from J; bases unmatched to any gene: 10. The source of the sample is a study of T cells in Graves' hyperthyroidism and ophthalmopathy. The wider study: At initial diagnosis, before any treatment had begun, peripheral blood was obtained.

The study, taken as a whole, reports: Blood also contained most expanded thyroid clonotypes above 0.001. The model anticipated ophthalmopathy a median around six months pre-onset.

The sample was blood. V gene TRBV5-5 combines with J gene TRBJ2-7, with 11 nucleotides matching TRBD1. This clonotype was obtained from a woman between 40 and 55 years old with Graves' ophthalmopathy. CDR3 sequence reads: CASSWGQGELYEYF. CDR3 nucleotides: TGTGCCAGCAGCTGGGGACAGGGGGAATTATATGAGTACTTC.